This TCR beta chain is drawn from a study of T cells after yellow fever vaccination. CDR1 and CDR2 from the germline V gene are SGHVS and FNYEAQ. Deletions cut 2 bases from V and 3 bases from J, with 18 bases between. The CDR3 has 17 amino acids. Each CDR3 protein gets one entry after TCRdb re-called the 5' RACE reads with MiXCR. Found here are hundreds of thousands of distinct CDR3 sequences, approximately 15% of them singletons; the top ten hold 11% to 15%. This TCR derives from a man aged 30 to 39 who received the YFV17D yellow fever vaccine. The rearrangement links TRBV7-6 to TRBJ2-3; D might be TRBD2 (6 bases). Sequencing was performed on PBMCs, taken on the day of the yellow fever booster vaccination. The CDR3 DNA reads TGTGCCAGCAGCTTAAGCCCCCCGGGAGTTGATACAGATACGCAGTATTTT. Protein product: CASSLSPPGVDTDTQYF.